The clone carrying this TCR beta chain has a count of ten or more. Stated time point: persistent/refractory GD, antithyroid drugs over 5 years with positive TRAb. RNA from PBMCs was the source of the TCR library. The data stem from a study of regulatory T cells in long-lasting Graves disease. Study background: Those with persistent Graves' disease had received antithyroid drugs for over 5 years with positive TSH receptor antibodies.

Building the TCR beta libraries relied on iRepertoire HTBI primers, and CDR3 regions underwent Arm-PCR. TCRdb re-called the multiplex PCR reads through MiXCR, storing one row per CDR3 protein. The data show around 460,000 distinct CDR3 sequences, 20% to 25% seen once. The CDR3 spans 13 residues. Germline CDR1 MDHEN, CDR2 SYDVKM. V was shortened by 6 bases and J by 2 bases, with 11 bases between the two germline ends. The sequenced sample was peripheral blood mononuclear cells (PBMCs), obtained when the disease was refractory, from a patient treated with antithyroid drugs. V is TRBV28 and J is TRBJ2-7, with D possibly TRBD1 on 5 matching bases. This sequence was found in a female donor with Graves disease. The CDR3 is CASSPVDTYEQYF. DNA of the CDR3: TGTGCCAGCAGCCCGGTGGACACCTACGAGCAGTACTTC. The whole variable domain, filled in from reference TRBV28 and TRBJ2-7, reads DVKVTQSSRYLVKRTGEKVFLECVQDMDHENMFWYRQDPGLGLRLIYFSYDVKMKEKGDIPEGYSVSREKKERFSLILESASTNQTSMYLCASSPVDTYEQYFGPGTRLTVT.